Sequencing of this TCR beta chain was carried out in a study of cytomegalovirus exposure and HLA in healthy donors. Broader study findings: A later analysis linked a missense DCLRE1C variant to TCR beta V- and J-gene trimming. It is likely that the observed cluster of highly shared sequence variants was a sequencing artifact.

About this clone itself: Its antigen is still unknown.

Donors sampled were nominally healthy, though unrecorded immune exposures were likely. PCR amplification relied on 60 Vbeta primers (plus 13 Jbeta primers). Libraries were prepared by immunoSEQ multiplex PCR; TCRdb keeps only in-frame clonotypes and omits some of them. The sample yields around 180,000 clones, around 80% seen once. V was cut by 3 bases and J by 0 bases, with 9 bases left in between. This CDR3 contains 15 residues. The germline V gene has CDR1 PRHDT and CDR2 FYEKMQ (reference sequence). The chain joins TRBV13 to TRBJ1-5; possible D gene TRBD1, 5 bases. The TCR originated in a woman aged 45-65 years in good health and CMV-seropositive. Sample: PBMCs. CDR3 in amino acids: CASSFGGHSNQPQHF. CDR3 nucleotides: TGTGCCAGCAGCTTTGGCGGACATAGCAATCAGCCCCAGCATTTT.